Below, 22 T cell receptor beta chains from the same sample are listed, as sequenced in a study of blood T cell repertoires in COVID-19. This table comes from immunoSEQ multiplex PCR, and its TCRdb copy is limited to in-frame clones, with some not included. The table has about 160,000 clones, about 84% seen once; the top ten hold about 6%. Sequencing input: PBMCs or T cells enriched from blood (not recorded which). These TCRs come from a man in his forties who had recovered from COVID-19.

The V and J genes are TRBV11-2 and TRBJ1-1; unclear D gene. Trimming shortened V by 1 base and J by 0 bases, and 9 bases separated the two germline ends. Germline CDR1 and CDR2: SGHAT and FQNNGV. The CDR3 length is 15 residues. The CDR3 is CASSLVALMNTEAFF. Written as DNA, the CDR3 is TGTGCCAGCAGCTTAGTGGCTCTCATGAACACTGAAGCTTTCTTT.

This clone has a single count. The chain combines TRBV2 with TRBJ1-4, with D perhaps TRBD1 (5 bases). The CDR3 totals 13 residues. Germline-derived CDR1 and CDR2 are SNHLY and FYNNEI. The V end was cut by 6 bases, the J end by 4 bases, with 9 bases between. In DNA, the CDR3 is TGTGCCAGCAGGGGGGGTTATAATGAAAAACTGTTTTTT. As protein: CASRGGYNEKLFF.

The V gene is TRBV6-1, the J gene TRBJ1-1, with unresolved D. Germline loops: CDR1 MNHNS, CDR2 SASEGT. The CDR3 consists of 12 residues. Trimming left V 3 bases short and J 6 bases short, with 8 bases between. The CDR3 coding sequence is TGTGCCAGCAGTGAGTTCCTGTCTGAAGCTTTCTTT. Its translation: CASSEFLSEAFF.

This chain links TRBV7-7 with TRBJ2-5; 8 nucleotides line up with TRBD2. CDR1 is SSHAT, CDR2 FNYEAQ, per germline (reference sequence). V gave up 5 bases and J gave up 1 base; unmatched junction bases: 6. CDR3 length equals 15 residues. CDR3 nucleotides: TGTGCCAGCAGCGTTACCGGGACTAGCCAAGAGACCCAGTACTTC. Translated: CASSVTGTSQETQYF.

The chain employs TRBV27 and TRBJ1-2; the D is unclear. V gave up 6 bases and J gave up 4 bases, with 15 bases separating them. The CDR3 loop spans 14 amino acids. In germline, CDR1 is MNHEY, CDR2 SMNVEV (reference sequence). CDR3 loop: CASSQSWQFYGYTF. CDR3 DNA sequence: TGTGCCAGCAGCCAATCGTGGCAGTTCTATGGCTACACCTTC.

The rearrangement joins TRBV19 to TRBJ2-2; TRBD1 might be the D (6 bases). The CDR3 spans 14 residues. CDR1 is LNHDA and CDR2 is SQIVND in the germline V gene (reference sequence). V was clipped by 4 bases and J by 6 bases, with 12 bases between them. CDR3 coding DNA: TGTGCCAGTAGTACAGACAGGTTGTCCGGGGAGCTGTTTTTT. Amino acids: CASSTDRLSGELFF.

This clone has a single count. This chain uses TRBV29-1 with TRBJ2-3; TRBD1 aligns across 9 bases. This CDR3 region has 15 residues. The trim removed 2 bases at V and 6 bases at J, leaving 9 bases unmatched. Germline V CDR1 and CDR2: SQVTM, ANQGSEA. CDR3 sequence (DNA): TGCAGCGTTGAATGGGGGACAGGGAGCGTGGATACGCAGTATTTT. It encodes CSVEWGTGSVDTQYF.

V is TRBV7-3 and J is TRBJ2-3; 9 bases line up with TRBD2. The germline V gene has CDR1 SGHTA and CDR2 FQGTGA. The CDR3 is made up of 14 amino acids. J lost 2 bases, V lost 6 bases, and 3 bases had no gene match. CDR3: CASRRGGVTDTQYF. The CDR3 nucleotides read TGTGCCAGCAGGCGCGGGGGGGTCACAGATACGCAGTATTTT.

The chain is built from TRBV27 and TRBJ1-2; D might be TRBD1 (5 bases). CDR1 and CDR2 from the germline V gene are MNHEY and SMNVEV (reference sequence). This CDR3 region has 12 residues. V was clipped by 2 bases and J by 4 bases, with 5 bases between them. The CDR3: CASSLQGYGYTF. The CDR3 DNA sequence: TGTGCCAGCAGTTTACAGGGCTATGGCTACACCTTC.

The rearrangement uses TRBV6-5 and TRBJ1-1; D not resolved. CDR3 size: 13 residues. The V gene's germline CDR1 is MNHEY and CDR2 SVGAGI. The V and J ends lost 9 bases and 6 bases respectively, with 17 bases between them. This CDR3 reads CASVVGVRAEAFF. In DNA form, the CDR3 reads TGTGCCAGTGTTGTTGGGGTGCGGGCTGAAGCTTTCTTT.

J is TRBJ2-7 and V is TRBV11-2; D is unresolved. The CDR3 extends over 15 amino acids. V gave up 0 bases and J gave up 2 bases, with 11 bases separating them. Germline values: CDR1 SGHAT, CDR2 FQNNGV. CDR3 bases: TGTGCCAGCAGCTTAGAACTCCCGGTGGCCTACGAGCAGTACGTC. It translates to CASSLELPVAYEQYV.

The chain joins TRBV19 to TRBJ2-7, with 9 nucleotides matching TRBD1. Germline V gene data show CDR1 as LNHDA and CDR2 as SQIVND (reference sequence). The CDR3 runs to 21 residues. With V trimmed by 1 base and J by 5 bases, 24 bases remained unmatched. CDR3 sequence (DNA): TGTGCCAGTAGTATAGTCCGACCGGGACAGGGCCTTTTTGGGCTTGGGGACGAGCAGTACGTC. Its protein product is CASSIVRPGQGLFGLGDEQYV.

The chain links TRBV27 to TRBJ2-7; TRBD1 matches 10 bases. This CDR3 has 15 residues. Germline CDR1 reads MNHEY; CDR2 reads SMNVEV (reference sequence). V was clipped by 4 bases and J by 3 bases; unmatched bases: 6. CDR3 DNA sequence: TGTGCCAGCAGTTCGACCGGGACAGGGGACTACGAGCAGTACGTC. Its translation: CASSSTGTGDYEQYV.

The V and J genes are TRBV5-1 and TRBJ1-1; D gene unclear. The CDR3 length is 14 residues. The V end was cut by 2 bases, the J end by 3 bases, with 11 bases between. CDR1 and CDR2 (germline): SGHRS, YFSETQ. CDR3 DNA: TGCGCCAGCAGCTTATCTGGTGACTACACTGAAGCTTTCTTT. Its protein is CASSLSGDYTEAFF.

This chain joins TRBV6-5 and TRBJ2-5, with D possibly TRBD2 on 6 matching bases. The CDR3 sequence is 15 residues long. Germline V gives CDR1 MNHEY, CDR2 SVGAGI. V was clipped by 2 bases and J by 1 base, with 11 bases between them. The CDR3 region is CASSYIWDSQETQYF. The CDR3 coding sequence is TGTGCCAGCAGTTACATCTGGGACTCCCAAGAGACCCAGTACTTC.

The V and J genes are TRBV5-1 and TRBJ2-5; 7 bases are a match to TRBD1. Germline assignment: CDR1 SGHRS and CDR2 YFSETQ. The ends lost 3 bases at V and 5 bases at J; junction bases unmatched: 10. The CDR3 runs 15 residues. CDR3 protein: CASSSDGTVRETQYF. In DNA form, the CDR3 reads TGCGCCAGCAGCTCAGACGGGACAGTTCGGGAGACCCAGTACTTC.

This chain uses TRBV6-4 with TRBJ2-5; D gene ambiguous. Germline V lookup: CDR1 MRHNA, CDR2 SNTAGT. The V end was cut by 4 bases, the J end by 1 base, with 7 bases between. CDR3 size: 13 residues. The CDR3 bases are TGTGCCAGCAGTGCAAAGAGCCAAGAGACCCAGTACTTC. It codes for CASSAKSQETQYF.

V usage is TRBV27 and J usage is TRBJ1-5; D remains unclear. The CDR3 consists of 13 residues. CDR1 is MNHEY, CDR2 SMNVEV, per germline (reference sequence). V lost 8 bases to trimming and J lost 1 base, with 9 bases between them. CDR3 sequence: CASHGGSNQPQHF. The CDR3 nucleotides are TGTGCCAGCCACGGAGGGAGCAATCAGCCCCAGCATTTT.

The rearrangement uses TRBV27 and TRBJ2-5; TRBD2 is a possible D gene (7 bases). CDR1 is MNHEY and CDR2 is SMNVEV in the germline V gene (reference sequence). V was trimmed by 2 bases and J by 3 bases, leaving 10 bases between them. The CDR3 contains 14 residues. The CDR3 nucleotides are TGTGCCAGCAGTTTAGCGGGGGCCGAAGAGACCCAGTACTTC. Translating gives CASSLAGAEETQYF.

The chain carries TRBV9 and TRBJ1-6; 7 positions match TRBD1. This CDR3 spans 16 amino acids. CDR1 SGDLS and CDR2 YYNGEE come from the germline V gene. The V segment lost 4 bases and the J segment 5 bases; nucleotides outside the gene matches: 9. In DNA form, the CDR3 reads TGTGCCAGCAGCCCGATCGACAGGGATCATAATTCACCCCTCCACTTT. It yields the protein CASSPIDRDHNSPLHF. The full variable domain, its missing parts supplied by reference TRBV9 and TRBJ1-6, is DSGVTQTPKHLITATGQRVTLRCSPRSGDLSVYWYQQSLDQGLQFLIQYYNGEERAKGNILERFSAQQFPDLHSELNLSSLELGDSALYFCASSPIDRDHNSPLHFGNGTRLTVT.

V gene TRBV7-2 combines with J gene TRBJ2-4, with D perhaps matching TRBD2 (6 bases). This CDR3 spans 16 amino acids. V dropped 1 base and J dropped 4 bases, with 14 bases sitting between them. The V gene's germline CDR1 is SGHTA and CDR2 FQGNSA. The CDR3 here is CASSLVTGVGKNIQYF. The DNA of the CDR3 is TGTGCCAGCAGCTTAGTGACGGGGGTTGGGAAAAACATTCAGTACTTC.

The chain combines TRBV24-1 with TRBJ1-5; 7 nucleotides line up with TRBD1. Trimming took 6 bases from V and 7 from J; bases not matched to a gene: 5. Germline V gene lookup returns CDR1 KGHDR and CDR2 SFDVKD. The CDR3 contains 13 residues. The CDR3, as DNA: TGTGCCACCAGTCGACAGGGAGACCAGCCCCAGCATTTT. Encoded protein: CATSRQGDQPQHF.